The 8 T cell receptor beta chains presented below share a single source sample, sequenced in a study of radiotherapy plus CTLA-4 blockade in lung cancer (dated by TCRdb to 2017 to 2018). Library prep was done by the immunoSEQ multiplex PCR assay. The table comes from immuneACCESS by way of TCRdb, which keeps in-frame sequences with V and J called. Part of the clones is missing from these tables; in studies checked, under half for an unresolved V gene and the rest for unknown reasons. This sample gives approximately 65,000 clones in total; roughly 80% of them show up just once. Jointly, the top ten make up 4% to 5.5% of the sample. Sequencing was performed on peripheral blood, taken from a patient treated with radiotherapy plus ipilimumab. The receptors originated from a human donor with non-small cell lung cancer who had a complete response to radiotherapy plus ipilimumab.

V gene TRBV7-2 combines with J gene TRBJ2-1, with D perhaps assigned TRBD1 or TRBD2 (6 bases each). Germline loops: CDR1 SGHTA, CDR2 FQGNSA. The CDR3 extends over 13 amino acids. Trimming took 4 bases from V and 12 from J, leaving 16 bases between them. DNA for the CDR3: TGTGCCAGCAGCTACCCGGGGGCGCCGGTGCAGTTCTTC. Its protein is CASSYPGAPVQFF.

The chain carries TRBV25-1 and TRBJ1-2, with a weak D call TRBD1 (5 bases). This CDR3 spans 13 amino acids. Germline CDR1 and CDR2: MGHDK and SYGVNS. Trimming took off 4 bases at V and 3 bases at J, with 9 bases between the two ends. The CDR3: CASSGQGDYGYTF. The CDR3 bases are TGTGCCAGCAGTGGCCAGGGTGACTATGGCTACACCTTC.

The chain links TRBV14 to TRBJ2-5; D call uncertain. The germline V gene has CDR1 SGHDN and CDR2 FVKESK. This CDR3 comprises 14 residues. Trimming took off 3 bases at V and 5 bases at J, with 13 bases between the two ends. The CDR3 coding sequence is TGTGCCAGCAGCCATATCGCAGTGAGGGAGACCCAGTACTTC. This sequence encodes CASSHIAVRETQYF.

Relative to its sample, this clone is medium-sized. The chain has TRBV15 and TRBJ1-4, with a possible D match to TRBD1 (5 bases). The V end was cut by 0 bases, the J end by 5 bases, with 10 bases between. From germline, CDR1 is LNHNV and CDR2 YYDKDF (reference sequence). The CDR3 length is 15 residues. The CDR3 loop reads CATSRDGTPNEKLFF. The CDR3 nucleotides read TGTGCCACCAGCAGAGATGGGACCCCGAATGAAAAACTGTTTTTT. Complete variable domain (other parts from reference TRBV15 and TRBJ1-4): DAMVIQNPRYQVTQFGKPVTLSCSQTLNHNVMYWYQQKSSQAPKLLFHYYDKDFNNEADTPDNFQSRRPNTSFCFLDIRSPGLGDTAMYLCATSRDGTPNEKLFFGSGTQLSVL.

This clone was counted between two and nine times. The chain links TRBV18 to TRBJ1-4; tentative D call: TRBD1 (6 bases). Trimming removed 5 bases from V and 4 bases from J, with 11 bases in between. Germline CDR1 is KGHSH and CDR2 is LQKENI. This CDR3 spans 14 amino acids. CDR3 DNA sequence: TGTGCCAGCTCAACAGGGAGTGGTAATGAAAAACTGTTTTTT. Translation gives CASSTGSGNEKLFF.

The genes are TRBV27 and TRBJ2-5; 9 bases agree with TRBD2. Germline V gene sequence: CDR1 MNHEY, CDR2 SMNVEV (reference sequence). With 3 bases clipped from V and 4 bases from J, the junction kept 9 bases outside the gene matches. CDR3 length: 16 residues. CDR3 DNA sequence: TGTGCCAGCAGTTTGATCGGAGCGGGAGGTGGAGAGACCCAGTACTTC. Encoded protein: CASSLIGAGGGETQYF.

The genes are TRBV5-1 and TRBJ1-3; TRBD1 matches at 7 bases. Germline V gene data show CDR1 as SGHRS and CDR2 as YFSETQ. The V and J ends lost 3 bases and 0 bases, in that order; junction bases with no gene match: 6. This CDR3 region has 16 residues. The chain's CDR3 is CASSSRQGASGNTIYF. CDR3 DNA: TGCGCCAGCAGCTCAAGACAGGGTGCCTCTGGAAACACCATATATTTT.

The CDR3 nucleotides read TGTGCCAGCAGCGTAGTGGACAGAACTGAAGCTTTCTTT. Translating it yields CASSVVDRTEAFF. J is TRBJ1-1 and V is TRBV9; D possibly corresponds to TRBD1 (6 bases). The CDR3 is 13 residues long. V was clipped by 0 bases and J by 5 bases, with 8 bases between them. Germline lookup yields CDR1 SGDLS and CDR2 YYNGEE.